The 17 T cell receptor beta chains listed next were all sequenced from one sample in a study of regulatory T cells in long-lasting Graves disease. Both iRepertoire HTBI primers and Arm-PCR of CDR3 regions were used to build the TCR beta libraries. TCRdb reprocessed the multiplex PCR reads with MiXCR, giving one entry per CDR3 protein. The table shows approximately 690,000 distinct CDR3 sequences, with approximately 29% occurring only once. Regarding time point: persistent/refractory GD, antithyroid drugs over 5 years with positive TRAb. After RNA was extracted from PBMCs, the TCR library was made from it. The starting material was peripheral blood mononuclear cells (PBMCs), obtained when the disease was refractory, from a patient treated with antithyroid drugs. These receptors were obtained from a female donor with Graves disease.

This clonotype has only a few counts. The V gene is TRBV20-1, the J gene TRBJ1-3; D is ambiguous. CDR3 length equals 12 residues. Germline V CDR1 and CDR2: DFQATT, SNEGSKA (reference sequence). Trimming removed 3 bases from V and 1 base from J, with 4 bases in between. CDR3 region: CSASESGNTIYF. CDR3 nucleotide sequence: TGCAGTGCTAGTGAGTCTGGAAACACCATATATTTT.

This clonotype was found a few times. This chain links TRBV27 with TRBJ2-7, with 7 bases identical to TRBD2. Per germline, CDR1 MNHEY and CDR2 SMNVEV (reference sequence). CDR3 size: 14 residues. Trimming removed 8 bases from V and 1 base from J; junction bases left unmatched: 8. CDR3 nucleotides: TGTGCCAGCGGAATGGGCGGGGGATCCTACGAGCAGTACTTC. As protein: CASGMGGGSYEQYF.

This clonotype was detected a few times. The chain has TRBV6-5 and TRBJ1-6; TRBD1 matches 8 bases. Germline assignment: CDR1 MNHEY and CDR2 SVGAGI. CDR3 length: 17 residues. V gave up 2 bases and J gave up 9 bases; unmatched junction bases: 12. CDR3 protein: CASSYLGGQGQSSPLHF. Written as DNA, the CDR3 is TGTGCCAGCAGTTACCTAGGAGGACAGGGACAGAGTTCACCCCTCCACTTT.

This chain uses TRBV10-3 with TRBJ1-3; no firm D call. The germline gives CDR1 ENHRY, CDR2 SYGVKD. V lost 11 bases and J lost 0, with 8 bases in between. This CDR3 is 12 amino acids long. CDR3 in DNA: TGTGCCGCCAGAAGCTCTGGAAACACCATATATTTT. Translated: CAARSSGNTIYF.

V usage is TRBV28 and J usage is TRBJ2-2; possible D gene TRBD1, 5 bases. CDR3 size: 16 residues. Between the trimmed V and J ends, which lost 1 base and 6 bases, there was a span of 15 bases. Per germline, CDR1 MDHEN and CDR2 SYDVKM. The CDR3 DNA reads TGTGCCAGCAGTTTATTAGCAGGGCGGCCCCCCGGGGAGCTGTTTTTT. This sequence encodes CASSLLAGRPPGELFF.

The gene calls are TRBV5-1 and TRBJ1-2, with 7 nucleotides matching TRBD1. V shed 4 bases and J 8 bases; nucleotides not matched to a gene: 14. The CDR3 totals 15 residues. The germline CDR1 and CDR2 sequences are SGHRS and YFSETQ. This chain's CDR3 is CASSNLRTGPSGYTF. The CDR3 DNA is TGCGCCAGCAGCAACCTCCGGACAGGCCCTAGCGGCTACACCTTC.

The chain uses TRBV19 and TRBJ2-7; 8 bases fit TRBD2. Trimming removed 3 bases from V and 1 base from J; junction bases left unmatched: 5. The CDR3 covers 15 residues. Germline V gives CDR1 LNHDA, CDR2 SQIVND (reference sequence). The DNA for the CDR3 is TGTGCCAGTAGTATTTTGCGGGAGGATTCCTACGAGCAGTACTTC. Translation: CASSILREDSYEQYF.

The rearrangement links TRBV20-1 to TRBJ2-7, with TRBD1 matching 12 bases. V gave up 5 bases and J gave up 5 bases; unmatched junction bases: 4. Germline V gives CDR1 DFQATT, CDR2 SNEGSKA (reference sequence). The CDR3 sequence is 13 residues long. CDR3 protein: CSAVGTGGHEQYF. As DNA, the CDR3 is TGCAGTGCTGTCGGGACAGGGGGCCACGAGCAGTACTTC.

The chain has TRBV3-1 and TRBJ2-5; TRBD1 matches at 9 bases. The junction had 10 bases not matched to a gene; V was cut back by 3 bases and J by 5 bases. The CDR3 runs to 16 residues. The V gene's germline CDR1 is LGHDT and CDR2 YNNKEL (reference sequence). The CDR3 DNA reads TGTGCCAGCAGCCAGAGGGACAGGGTAAATGGGGAGACCCAGTACTTC. It specifies CASSQRDRVNGETQYF.

In its sample, this clonotype was seen a few times. V usage is TRBV27 and J usage is TRBJ1-1; D remains ambiguous. The V end was cut by 5 bases, the J end by 0 bases, with 10 bases between. The V gene's germline CDR1 is MNHEY and CDR2 SMNVEV (reference sequence). CDR3 length equals 14 residues. The CDR3 loop is CASSITVMNTEAFF. CDR3 bases: TGTGCCAGCAGTATCACAGTAATGAACACTGAAGCTTTCTTT.

This chain uses TRBV6-9 with TRBJ2-2; D is perhaps TRBD1 or TRBD2 (5 bases each). This CDR3 has 14 residues. V lost 4 bases and J 3 bases, leaving 9 bases between the germline ends. CDR1 is MNHGY and CDR2 is SVAAGI in the germline V gene. The CDR3 coding sequence is TGTGCCAGCAGTTTTGGGGGTTACACCGGGGAGCTGTTTTTT. Translated: CASSFGGYTGELFF.

The table lists this clonotype with a few counts. The chain has TRBV30 and TRBJ2-2, with D possibly matching TRBD2 (7 bases). Deletions cut 0 bases from V and 6 bases from J, with 8 bases between. CDR3 size: 13 residues. Germline V lookup: CDR1 GTSNPN, CDR2 SVGIG (reference sequence). The CDR3 DNA reads TGTGCCTGGAGTGTAGGGGGGGCCGGGGAGCTGTTTTTT. Protein: CAWSVGGAGELFF.

This chain uses TRBV6-2 or TRBV6-3 with TRBJ1-2, with D possibly matching TRBD1 (5 bases). The CDR3 has 14 amino acids. Trimming pared 2 bases from V and 4 bases from J, leaving 11 bases between. CDR1 and CDR2 from the germline V gene are MNHEY and SVGEGT. The CDR3 DNA follows: TGTGCCAGCAGTTACCGGAGGGACCTCTATGGCTACACCTTC. Protein: CASSYRRDLYGYTF.

The chain couples TRBV18 to TRBJ2-7, with D maybe TRBD2 (6 bases). Deletions cut 0 bases from V and 6 bases from J, with 9 bases between. Germline V gene sequence: CDR1 KGHSH, CDR2 LQKENI. This CDR3 region has 13 residues. CDR3 sequence (DNA): TGTGCCAGCTCACCACCGGCGGGGTTCGAGCAGTACTTC. This translates into CASSPPAGFEQYF. The variable domain in full, completed from reference TRBV18 and TRBJ2-7, reads NAGVMQNPRHLVRRRGQEARLRCSPMKGHSHVYWYRQLPEEGLKFMVYLQKENIIDESGMPKERFSAEFPKEGPSILRIQQVVRGDSAAYFCASSPPAGFEQYFGPGTRLTVT.

This clonotype occurred many times. The chain employs TRBV6-5 and TRBJ1-5, with D unclear. This CDR3 is built from 13 residues. V was shortened by 2 bases and J by 4 bases, with 6 bases between the two germline ends. Germline V gene sequence: CDR1 MNHEY, CDR2 SVGAGI. The CDR3 sequence: CASSYRVNQPQHF. The CDR3, as DNA: TGTGCCAGCAGTTACAGAGTAAATCAGCCCCAGCATTTT.

The sample holds many counts of this clonotype. The chain uses TRBV28 and TRBJ1-5; weak D call: TRBD1 (6 bases). Germline loops: CDR1 MDHEN, CDR2 SYDVKM. The CDR3 has 14 amino acids. The germline V and J ends were trimmed by 6 bases and 6 bases, with 15 bases remaining between them. This chain's CDR3 is CASRVRGDGQPQHF. The CDR3 DNA follows: TGTGCCAGCAGAGTCAGGGGAGATGGTCAGCCCCAGCATTTT.

V is TRBV12-3 or TRBV12-4 and J is TRBJ2-2; D uncertain. Deletions cut 7 bases from V and 0 bases from J, with 18 bases between. The CDR3 is made up of 17 amino acids. The CDR3 DNA follows: TGTGCCAGCACCTTAGCCTCCTGGACGTCGAACACCGGGGAGCTGTTTTTT. It codes for CASTLASWTSNTGELFF.